The table lists the clone carrying this TCR beta chain with many counts. Its antigen is unidentified. This specimen belongs to a study of Graves' ophthalmopathy and Graves' hyperthyroidism. V dropped 4 bases and J dropped 7 bases, with 13 bases sitting between them. Germline assignment: CDR1 SNHLY and CDR2 FYNNEI. The length of the CDR3 is 13 residues. TCR beta CDR3 regions were amplified from RNA transcripts. Second-round multiplex PCR came after first-round RT-PCR with HTBI primers. TCRdb fed the multiplex PCR reads into MiXCR, producing one record per CDR3 protein. The sample has around 1.1 million distinct CDR3 sequences, 36% seen once. Study-wide points: Detected in blood as well were most expanded thyroid clonotypes with frequency above 0.001.

The clonotype comes from an adult man with Graves' hyperthyroidism. The rearrangement uses TRBV2 and TRBJ1-1; D possibly corresponds to TRBD1 (5 bases). The specimen was peripheral blood or thyroid tissue (not recorded which). CDR3 nucleotides: TGTGCCAGCAGTGTTTCAGGTGACAGTGAAGCTTTCTTT. Translation: CASSVSGDSEAFF. Using reference TRBV2 and TRBJ1-1 for the parts outside the CDR3, the full variable domain is EPEVTQTPSHQVTQMGQEVILRCVPISNHLYFYWYRQILGQKVEFLVSFYNNEISEKSEIFDDQFSVERPDGSNFTLKIRSTKLEDSAMYFCASSVSGDSEAFFGQGTRLTVV.